This T cell receptor (beta chain) was observed in a study of T cells in women clearing cervical HPV infection. The overall study: Blood came at first lesion visit for cases, post-clearance for controls. Case blood was drawn a median approximately 150 days after lesion detection.

Sequencing used immunoSEQ multiplex PCR; TCRdb keeps in-frame clones, though not all of them. The sample holds 25,000 to 35,000 clones. CDR3 size: 17 residues. Germline V CDR1 and CDR2: DFQATT, SNEGSKA (reference sequence). A word on this clone: The junction differs from germline at one of its ends, possibly a read error. The read finishes 3 residues shy of the CDR3 end, and the germline J gene is used to complete it.

The sequencing input was blood buffy coat. The sequence was collected from a woman aged 18 to 75 with a cervical HPV16 infection that either progressed to CIN3+ or cleared (not recorded which). The chain has TRBV20-1 and TRBJ2-1; 9 positions match TRBD2. The CDR3 DNA, read in part, is TGCAGTGCTAGAGATTTCTGGCGGGAGGGCCACTACGATGAG. As protein: CSARDFWREGHYDE. The CDR3 as a whole reads CSARDFWREGHYDEQFF.